The source of this TCR beta chain is a study of tumor-infiltrating lymphocytes in localized non-small cell lung cancer. Study background: Some samples were collected after neoadjuvant chemotherapy; smokers, never-smokers and several histologies were included.

A word on this clone: Its target is unknown.

Assay used: immunoSEQ multiplex PCR; TCRdb lists only in-frame clones, some missing. The sample includes some 30,000 clones, approximately 83% of them seen just once. Whole-study results and caveats: Tumors had more T cell infiltration than uninvolved lung, per TCRbeta sequencing and CD3 counts.

The V end was cut by 3 bases, the J end by 4 bases, with 18 bases between. The CDR3 totals 16 residues. Per the germline V gene, CDR1 is SGHVS and CDR2 is FNYEAQ. The rearrangement links TRBV7-6 to TRBJ2-5; a weak D match, TRBD2 (5 bases). The receptor's source is a human donor with non-small cell lung cancer. Input material: lung tumor tissue. The CDR3 region has the DNA TGTGCCAGCAGCTTGGATGCTAGAGGACGGGGAGAGACCCAGTACTTC. Protein sequence: CASSLDARGRGETQYF.